The rows below give T cell receptor beta chains drawn from one sample of a study of T cells in Graves' hyperthyroidism and ophthalmopathy. Each CDR3 protein is one row after TCRdb ran MiXCR on the multiplex PCR reads. Of 490,000 or so distinct CDR3 sequences in the sample, 22% were seen once. Sample: blood. All receptors derive from a woman in her seventies with Graves' ophthalmopathy. Each CDR3 is given with its conserved first and last residue. Fields, in order: V gene, D gene, J gene, clone size, CDR3 protein, CDR3 DNA. D genes are given only for firm matches. Part of the rows lack a size; the others show once, few, many or a class for expanded clones.

V: TRBV20-1
D: -
J: TRBJ1-6
size: few
CDR3: CSARWGGAYNSPLHF
DNA: TGCAGTGCTAGATGGGGAGGGGCCTATAATTCACCCCTCCACTTT

V: TRBV14
D: TRBD1
J: TRBJ2-3
size: few
CDR3: CASRNRGGTDTQYF
DNA: TGTGCCAGCAGGAACAGGGGAGGCACAGATACGCAGTATTTT

V: TRBV10-3
D: -
J: TRBJ2-5
size: -
CDR3: CAVARGAEETQYF
DNA: TGTGCCGTCGCCCGGGGCGCCGAAGAGACCCAGTACTTC

V: TRBV12-3/TRBV12-4
D: TRBD2
J: TRBJ2-5
size: many
CDR3: CASRPGLAGFQETQYF
DNA: TGTGCCAGCAGACCAGGACTAGCGGGGTTCCAAGAGACCCAGTACTTC

V: TRBV7-8
D: TRBD1
J: TRBJ1-2
size: -
CDR3: CASSLGGTGTNYGYTF
DNA: TGTGCCAGCAGCTTAGGGGGGACAGGTACTAACTATGGCTACACCTTC

V: TRBV12-3/TRBV12-4
D: TRBD1
J: TRBJ1-5
size: -
CDR3: CASSRTGGLGDSNQPQHF
DNA: TGTGCCAGCAGTCGGACAGGGGGCCTAGGAGATAGCAATCAGCCCCAGCATTTT

V: TRBV7-2
D: TRBD2
J: TRBJ2-5
size: -
CDR3: CASSSAGGPETQYF
DNA: TGTGCCAGCAGCTCAGCGGGAGGGCCCGAGACCCAGTACTTC

V: TRBV2
D: -
J: TRBJ1-1
size: many
CDR3: CASCMNRLMNTEAFF
DNA: TGTGCCAGCTGCATGAATAGGCTCATGAACACTGAAGCTTTCTTT

V: TRBV27
D: -
J: TRBJ2-2
size: -
CDR3: CASRRGIRAGELFF
DNA: TGTGCCAGCCGAAGGGGGATCCGGGCCGGGGAGCTGTTTTTT

V: TRBV20-1
D: TRBD1
J: TRBJ2-7
size: few
CDR3: CSASRDRGPYEQYF
DNA: TGCAGTGCTAGTCGGGACAGGGGACCATACGAGCAGTACTTC

V: TRBV20-1
D: -
J: TRBJ2-5
size: many
CDR3: CSARDALTQYF
DNA: TGCAGTGCTAGAGATGCCCTAACCCAGTACTTC

V: TRBV28
D: TRBD1
J: TRBJ2-2
size: -
CDR3: CASSYRRQGRYTGELFF
DNA: TGTGCCAGCAGCTACCGCCGACAGGGGAGGTACACCGGGGAGCTGTTTTTT

V: TRBV27
D: TRBD2
J: TRBJ2-1
size: few
CDR3: CASGRLAGVLEQFF
DNA: TGTGCCAGCGGACGACTAGCGGGAGTGCTTGAGCAGTTCTTC

V: TRBV6-6
D: TRBD2
J: TRBJ2-7
size: many
CDR3: CASSYSRLAGEGEQYF
DNA: TGTGCCAGCAGTTACTCCCGACTAGCGGGAGAGGGCGAGCAGTACTTC

V: TRBV7-3
D: TRBD1
J: TRBJ1-4
size: -
CDR3: CASSVRQGTNEKLFF
DNA: TGTGCCAGCAGCGTCCGACAGGGAACTAATGAAAAACTGTTTTTT

V: TRBV6-2/TRBV6-3
D: -
J: TRBJ2-1
size: -
CDR3: CASPRGSYNEQFF
DNA: TGTGCCAGCCCCCGGGGATCCTACAATGAGCAGTTCTTC

V: TRBV12-3/TRBV12-4
D: TRBD2
J: TRBJ2-3
size: -
CDR3: CASSFIGTSLPDTQYF
DNA: TGTGCCAGCAGTTTTATCGGGACTAGCCTTCCAGATACGCAGTATTTT

V: TRBV12-3/TRBV12-4
D: -
J: TRBJ1-1
size: many
CDR3: CASSFLGAQNTEAFF
DNA: TGTGCCAGCAGTTTCCTGGGGGCCCAGAACACTGAAGCTTTCTTT

V: TRBV6-2/TRBV6-3
D: -
J: TRBJ1-1
size: many
CDR3: CASSRRLTEAFF
DNA: TGTGCCAGCAGCCGCCGGCTGACTGAAGCTTTCTTT

V: TRBV5-6
D: -
J: TRBJ1-5
size: few
CDR3: CASSLADRDQPQHF
DNA: TGTGCCAGCAGCTTGGCGGACAGAGATCAGCCCCAGCATTTT

V: TRBV6-1
D: -
J: TRBJ1-2
size: -
CDR3: CASSNPTSYGYTF
DNA: TGTGCCAGCAGTAACCCAACGAGCTATGGCTACACCTTC

V: TRBV6-2/TRBV6-3
D: TRBD1
J: TRBJ2-3
size: many
CDR3: CASSYSRQGSTADTQYF
DNA: TGTGCCAGCAGTTACTCCAGACAGGGAAGTACCGCAGATACGCAGTATTTT

V: TRBV12-3/TRBV12-4
D: -
J: TRBJ2-1
size: -
CDR3: CASSLAGGTFPYGEQFF
DNA: TGTGCCAGCAGTTTGGCGGGTGGGACTTTTCCCTACGGTGAGCAGTTCTTC

V: TRBV28
D: -
J: TRBJ1-1
size: many
CDR3: CASSSRPFPAFF
DNA: TGTGCCAGCAGCTCCCGTCCCTTTCCAGCTTTCTTT

V: TRBV4-1
D: -
J: TRBJ2-3
size: few
CDR3: CASSQDLRTTSDTQYF
DNA: TGCGCCAGCAGCCAAGATCTTAGGACTACTTCGGATACGCAGTATTTT

V: TRBV2
D: TRBD2
J: TRBJ2-5
size: many
CDR3: CASRVGRTSGSETQYF
DNA: TGTGCCAGCAGGGTCGGGCGGACTAGCGGGAGTGAGACCCAGTACTTC

V: TRBV18
D: -
J: TRBJ2-3
size: few
CDR3: CASSPNGRTDTQYF
DNA: TGTGCCAGCTCACCAAACGGCAGGACAGATACGCAGTATTTT

V: TRBV6-9
D: -
J: TRBJ1-6
size: -
CDR3: CASSSPGGNSPLHF
DNA: TGTGCCAGCAGTTCGCCCGGGGGCAATTCACCCCTCCACTTT

V: TRBV6-1
D: TRBD2
J: TRBJ2-3
size: -
CDR3: CASMGTSGKIDTQYF
DNA: TGTGCCAGCATGGGGACTAGCGGGAAGATTGATACGCAGTATTTT

V: TRBV12-3/TRBV12-4
D: -
J: TRBJ2-5
size: many
CDR3: CASSASRGETQYF
DNA: TGTGCCAGCAGTGCCAGCCGGGGTGAGACCCAGTACTTC

V: TRBV6-1
D: -
J: TRBJ1-1
size: many
CDR3: CASSLTSLNTEAFF
DNA: TGTGCCAGCAGCCTGACCTCCTTGAACACTGAAGCTTTCTTT

V: TRBV5-1
D: -
J: TRBJ1-4
size: -
CDR3: CASSSVGTKDEKLFF
DNA: TGCGCCAGCAGCTCGGTAGGGACAAAAGATGAAAAACTGTTTTTT

V: TRBV6-1
D: TRBD1
J: TRBJ2-7
size: many
CDR3: CASGSGTGFEQYF
DNA: TGTGCCAGCGGATCCGGGACAGGGTTTGAGCAGTACTTC

V: TRBV10-3
D: -
J: TRBJ1-2
size: -
CDR3: CAISESGRRFNYGYTF
DNA: TGTGCCATCAGTGAGTCGGGACGCAGGTTTAACTATGGCTACACCTTC

V: TRBV7-2
D: -
J: TRBJ2-1
size: few
CDR3: CASSKGINNEQFF
DNA: TGTGCCAGCAGCAAAGGGATTAACAATGAGCAGTTCTTC

V: TRBV13
D: TRBD2
J: TRBJ2-3
size: few
CDR3: CASSHLAEHTDTQYF
DNA: TGTGCCAGCAGCCACCTAGCGGAGCACACAGATACGCAGTATTTT

V: TRBV20-1
D: -
J: TRBJ2-1
size: -
CDR3: CSARKGQHPYNEQFF
DNA: TGCAGTGCTAGAAAAGGACAGCACCCCTACAATGAGCAGTTCTTC

V: TRBV10-2
D: TRBD2
J: TRBJ2-7
size: few
CDR3: CATGLADYEQYF
DNA: TGCGCCACGGGACTAGCGGACTACGAGCAGTACTTC

V: TRBV9
D: -
J: TRBJ1-1
size: many
CDR3: CASSPDLGTEAFF
DNA: TGTGCCAGCAGCCCAGACTTGGGCACTGAAGCTTTCTTT

V: TRBV15
D: TRBD2
J: TRBJ2-5
size: few
CDR3: CATSRGPRGEREGQETQYF
DNA: TGTGCCACCAGCAGAGGACCCCGGGGGGAGCGGGAGGGCCAAGAGACCCAGTACTTC

V: TRBV6-2/TRBV6-3
D: TRBD1
J: TRBJ1-1
size: few
CDR3: CASSQGQGQRGAFF
DNA: TGTGCCAGCAGCCAAGGACAGGGCCAAAGAGGGGCTTTCTTT

V: TRBV24-1
D: TRBD2
J: TRBJ2-1
size: -
CDR3: CATSDRGGSGLLFF
DNA: TGTGCCACCAGTGACAGAGGCGGGAGCGGCCTTCTGTTCTTC

V: TRBV29-1
D: TRBD1
J: TRBJ1-1
size: many
CDR3: CSVKDRGGTEAFF
DNA: TGCAGCGTGAAGGACAGGGGGGGAACTGAAGCTTTCTTT

V: TRBV10-1
D: -
J: TRBJ2-1
size: once
CDR3: CASSESGGGYEQFF
DNA: TGCGCCAGCAGTGAATCCGGGGGCGGGTATGAGCAGTTCTTC

V: TRBV9
D: TRBD2
J: TRBJ2-1
size: few
CDR3: CASSVRTSANEQFF
DNA: TGTGCCAGCAGCGTGAGAACTAGCGCCAATGAGCAGTTCTTC

V: TRBV7-9
D: TRBD1
J: TRBJ1-6
size: -
CDR3: CASSPWAQGVGRLDSPLHF
DNA: TGTGCCAGCAGCCCTTGGGCACAGGGGGTAGGTCGTTTGGATTCACCCCTCCACTTT

V: TRBV7-2
D: -
J: TRBJ2-3
size: few
CDR3: CASSSQLTNTQYF
DNA: TGTGCCAGCAGCTCACAGTTGACCAATACGCAGTATTTT

V: TRBV19
D: -
J: TRBJ2-6
size: -
CDR3: CASSIPLGSGANVLTF
DNA: TGTGCCAGTAGTATTCCCTTGGGCTCTGGGGCCAACGTCCTGACTTTC